This T cell receptor (beta chain) was captured in a study of cytomegalovirus exposure and HLA in healthy donors. Background on the study: Genetic ancestry analysis placed 81% of the roughly 400 donors that were genotyped in the Caucasian-associated cluster. Regarding the study as a whole: In a later analysis, HLA-associated beta chains showed higher expansion and lower generation probabilities than comparable chains. Researchers reported from a later analysis that most CMV-associated TCR beta chains appeared HLA-restricted. The study put 150 to 200 TCR beta chains on its list as cytomegalovirus-associated.

Points on this clone: Antigen specificity is unknown.

Use of 60 Vbeta and 13 Jbeta primers characterized the PCR. Sequenced by immunoSEQ multiplex PCR; TCRdb stores in-frame clones only, minus some. The sample records under 200,000 clones, about four fifths being singletons. CDR1 is SGHAT and CDR2 is FQNNGV in the germline V gene. The length of the CDR3 is 14 residues. The V gene end was trimmed by 5 bases and the J gene end by 6 bases; junction bases not matched to a gene: 8. This receptor was obtained from a woman aged 18 to 35 in good health and CMV-seronegative. The material sequenced was PBMCs. The chain uses TRBV11-2 and TRBJ1-1, with TRBD1 matching over 8 bases. The chain's CDR3 is CASSHGQGYAEAFF. In DNA, the CDR3 is TGTGCCAGCAGCCATGGACAGGGTTACGCTGAAGCTTTCTTT.